This T cell receptor beta chain comes out of a study of blood T cell repertoires in COVID-19. This CDR3 spans 16 amino acids. The junction had 7 bases not matched to a gene; V was cut back by 0 bases and J by 5 bases. The V gene's germline CDR1 is LGHNA and CDR2 YNFKEQ. Measured with immunoSEQ multiplex PCR; TCRdb has only the in-frame clones, and not every one. This table has fewer than 400,000 clones, around 90% appearing once. Cohort allocation depended upon clinical history that participants reported. The chain combines TRBV4-2 with TRBJ2-5; 9 bases are a match to TRBD2. This TCR was sampled from a man in his 60s who had recovered from COVID-19. Sequencing was done on a sample of PBMCs or T cells enriched from blood (not recorded which). CDR3 sequence reads: CASSQDYSGSWETQYF. DNA for the CDR3: TGTGCCAGCAGCCAAGATTATAGCGGGAGCTGGGAGACCCAGTACTTC.